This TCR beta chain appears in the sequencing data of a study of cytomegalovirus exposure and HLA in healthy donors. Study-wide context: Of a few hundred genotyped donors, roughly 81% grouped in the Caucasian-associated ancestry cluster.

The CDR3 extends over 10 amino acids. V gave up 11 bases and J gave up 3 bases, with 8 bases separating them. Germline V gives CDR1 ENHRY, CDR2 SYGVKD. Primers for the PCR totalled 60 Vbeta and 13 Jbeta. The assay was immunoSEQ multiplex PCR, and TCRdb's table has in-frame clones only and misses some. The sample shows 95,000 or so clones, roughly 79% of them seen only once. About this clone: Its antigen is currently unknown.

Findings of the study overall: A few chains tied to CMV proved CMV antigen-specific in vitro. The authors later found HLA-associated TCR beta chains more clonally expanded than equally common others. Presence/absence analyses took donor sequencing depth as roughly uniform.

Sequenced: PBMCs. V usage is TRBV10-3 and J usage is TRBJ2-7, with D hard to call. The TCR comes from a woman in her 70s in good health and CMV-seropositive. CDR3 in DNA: TGTGCCGTAGAGAGCTACGAGCAGTACTTC. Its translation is CAVESYEQYF.